This T cell receptor beta chain stems from a study of Graves' ophthalmopathy and Graves' hyperthyroidism. The sequenced template was RNA, covering the TCR beta CDR3 region. HTBI-primed first-round RT-PCR preceded second-round multiplex PCR. One entry per CDR3 protein results from TCRdb running MiXCR on the multiplex PCR reads. The table records about 380,000 distinct CDR3 sequences, about 16% of them present only once. Ages of hyperthyroidism patients ran from 18 to 65, and their diagnoses were new, under 2 months' duration. It was from roughly 10 ml of fresh peripheral blood that the PBMCs came. Comments on this clonotype: Its antigen is currently unknown. At one end the junction does not follow the germline gene, possibly because of a read error.

From germline, CDR1 is MNHEY and CDR2 SVGEGT. The CDR3 has 15 residues. Study-wide results and limits: Clonotypes were expanded in thyroid at above 0.001 frequency, and most also appeared in blood.

This sequence originates from a woman under 30 with stable Graves' hyperthyroidism. The chain employs TRBV6-2 or TRBV6-3 and TRBJ1-5, with D perhaps matching TRBD1 (6 bases). Sequences were obtained from peripheral blood. The CDR3 sequence is CASMGGPMGNQPQHF. CDR3 sequence (DNA): TGTGCCAGCATGGGGGGGCCGATGGGCAATCAGCCTCAGCATTTT.